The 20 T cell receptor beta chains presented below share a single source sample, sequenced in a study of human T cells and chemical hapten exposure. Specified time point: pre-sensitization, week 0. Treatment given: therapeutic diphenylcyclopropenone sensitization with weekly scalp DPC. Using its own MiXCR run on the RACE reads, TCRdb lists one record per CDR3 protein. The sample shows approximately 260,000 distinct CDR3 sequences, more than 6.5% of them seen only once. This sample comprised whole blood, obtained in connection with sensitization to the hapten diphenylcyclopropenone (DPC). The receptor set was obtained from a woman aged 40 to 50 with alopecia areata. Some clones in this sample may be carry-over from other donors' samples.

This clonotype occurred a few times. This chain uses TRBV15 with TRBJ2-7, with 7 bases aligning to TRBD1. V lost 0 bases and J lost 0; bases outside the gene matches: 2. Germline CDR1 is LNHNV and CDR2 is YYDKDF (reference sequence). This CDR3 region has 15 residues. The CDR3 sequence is CATSRDRGPSYEQYF. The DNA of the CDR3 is TGTGCCACCAGCAGAGATAGGGGGCCCTCCTACGAGCAGTACTTC.

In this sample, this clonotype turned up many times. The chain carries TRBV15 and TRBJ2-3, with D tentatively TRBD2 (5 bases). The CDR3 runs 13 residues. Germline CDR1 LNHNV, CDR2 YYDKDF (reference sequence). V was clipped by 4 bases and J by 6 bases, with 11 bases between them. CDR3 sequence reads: CATSIQSGDTQYF. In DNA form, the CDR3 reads TGTGCCACCAGCATCCAATCGGGGGATACGCAGTATTTT.

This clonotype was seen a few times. The CDR3 protein is CASSLLWGAVDGYTF. The CDR3 DNA follows: TGTGCCAGCAGCTTACTCTGGGGGGCCGTGGATGGCTACACCTTC. The chain couples TRBV7-2 to TRBJ1-2, with D possibly matching TRBD1 (6 bases). The CDR3 extends over 15 amino acids. V lost 2 bases and J 6 bases, leaving 16 bases between the germline ends. Germline V lookup: CDR1 SGHTA, CDR2 FQGNSA.

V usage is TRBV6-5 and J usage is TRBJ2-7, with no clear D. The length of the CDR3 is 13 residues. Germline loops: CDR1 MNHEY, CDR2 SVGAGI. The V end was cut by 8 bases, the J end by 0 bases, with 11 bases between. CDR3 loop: CASGISPSYEQYF. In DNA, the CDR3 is TGTGCCAGCGGAATCTCCCCCTCCTACGAGCAGTACTTC.

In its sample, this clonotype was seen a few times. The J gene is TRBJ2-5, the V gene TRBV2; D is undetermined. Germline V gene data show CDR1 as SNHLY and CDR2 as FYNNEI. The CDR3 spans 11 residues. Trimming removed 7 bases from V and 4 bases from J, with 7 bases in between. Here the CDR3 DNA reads TGTGCCAGCATGATGAGAGAGACCCAGTACTTC. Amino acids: CASMMRETQYF.

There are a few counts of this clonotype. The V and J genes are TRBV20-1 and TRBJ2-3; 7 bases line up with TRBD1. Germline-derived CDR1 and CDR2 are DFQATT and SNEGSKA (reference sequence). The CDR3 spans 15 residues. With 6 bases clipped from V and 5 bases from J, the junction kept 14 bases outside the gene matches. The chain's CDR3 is CSAYSGQRFGDTQYF. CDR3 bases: TGCAGTGCATACTCGGGACAGAGATTCGGAGATACGCAGTATTTT.

The CDR3, as DNA: TGTGCCAGCAGTGACAGGGGGACGCAGTACTTC. It is translated as CASSDRGTQYF. The V and J genes are TRBV28 and TRBJ2-7; 9 bases align to TRBD1. V shed 5 bases and J 9 bases; nucleotides not matched to a gene: 2. This CDR3 is built from 11 residues. CDR1 and CDR2 (germline): MDHEN, SYDVKM.

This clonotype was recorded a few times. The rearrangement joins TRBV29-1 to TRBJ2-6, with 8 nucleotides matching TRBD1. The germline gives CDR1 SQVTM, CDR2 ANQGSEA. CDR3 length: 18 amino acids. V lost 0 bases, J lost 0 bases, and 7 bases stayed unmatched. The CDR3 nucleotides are TGCAGCGTTGAAGACCGGACAGGGATCAGCTCTGGGGCCAACGTCCTGACTTTC. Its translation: CSVEDRTGISSGANVLTF.

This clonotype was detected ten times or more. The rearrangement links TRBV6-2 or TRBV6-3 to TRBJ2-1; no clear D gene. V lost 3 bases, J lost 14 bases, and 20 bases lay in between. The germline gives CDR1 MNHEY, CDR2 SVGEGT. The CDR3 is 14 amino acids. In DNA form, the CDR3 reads TGTGCCAGCAGTTATATACCCACTTCTAGTAACAAGTTCTTC. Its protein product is CASSYIPTSSNKFF.

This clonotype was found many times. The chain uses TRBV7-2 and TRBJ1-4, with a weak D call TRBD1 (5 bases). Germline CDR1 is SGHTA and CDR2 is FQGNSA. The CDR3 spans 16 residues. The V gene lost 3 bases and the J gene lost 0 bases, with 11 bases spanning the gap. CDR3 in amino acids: CASSLMGRATNEKLFF. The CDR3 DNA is TGTGCCAGCAGCTTGATGGGACGGGCAACTAATGAAAAACTGTTTTTT.

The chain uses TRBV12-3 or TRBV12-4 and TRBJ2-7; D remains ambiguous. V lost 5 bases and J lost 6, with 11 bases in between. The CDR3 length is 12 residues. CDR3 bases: TGTGCCAGCAGTCGAAGCCGCTTCGAGCAGTACTTC. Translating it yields CASSRSRFEQYF.

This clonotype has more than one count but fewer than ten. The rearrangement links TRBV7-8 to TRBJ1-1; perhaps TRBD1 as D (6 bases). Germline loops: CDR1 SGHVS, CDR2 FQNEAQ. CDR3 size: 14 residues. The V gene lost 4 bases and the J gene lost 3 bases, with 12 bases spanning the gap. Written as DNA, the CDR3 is TGTGCCAGCAGCTACAGGGTGATATACACTGAAGCTTTCTTT. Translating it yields CASSYRVIYTEAFF.

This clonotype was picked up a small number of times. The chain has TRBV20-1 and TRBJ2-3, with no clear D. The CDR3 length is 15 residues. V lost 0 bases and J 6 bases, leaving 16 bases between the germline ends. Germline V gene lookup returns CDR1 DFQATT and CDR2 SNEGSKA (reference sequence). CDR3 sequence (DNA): TGCAGTGCTAGAGATCTACAGAACGCCTGGGATACGCAGTATTTT. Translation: CSARDLQNAWDTQYF.

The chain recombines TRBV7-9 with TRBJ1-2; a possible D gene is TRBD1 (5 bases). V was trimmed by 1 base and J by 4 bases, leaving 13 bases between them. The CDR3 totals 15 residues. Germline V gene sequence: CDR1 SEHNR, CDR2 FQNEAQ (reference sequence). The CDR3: CASSLGDRGTYGYTF. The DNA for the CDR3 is TGTGCCAGCAGCTTAGGCGATAGGGGAACCTATGGCTACACCTTC.

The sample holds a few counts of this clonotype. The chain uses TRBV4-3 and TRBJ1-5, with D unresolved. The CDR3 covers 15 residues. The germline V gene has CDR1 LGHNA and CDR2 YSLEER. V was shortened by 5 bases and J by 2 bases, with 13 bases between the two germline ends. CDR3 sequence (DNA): TGCGCCAGCAGCGTTGACCTAAAAGGCAATCAGCCCCAGCATTTT. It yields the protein CASSVDLKGNQPQHF.

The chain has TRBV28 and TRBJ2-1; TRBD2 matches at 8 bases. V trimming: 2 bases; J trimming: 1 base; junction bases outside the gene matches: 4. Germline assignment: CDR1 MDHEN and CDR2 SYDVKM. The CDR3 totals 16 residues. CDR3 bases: TGTGCCAGCAGTTTAAATCGCGGGAGGTCCTACAATGAGCAGTTCTTC. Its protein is CASSLNRGRSYNEQFF.

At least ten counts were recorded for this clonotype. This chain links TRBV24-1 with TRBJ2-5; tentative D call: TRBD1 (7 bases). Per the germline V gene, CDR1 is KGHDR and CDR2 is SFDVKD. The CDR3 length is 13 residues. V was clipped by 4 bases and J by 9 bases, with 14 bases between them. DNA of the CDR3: TGTGCCACCAGTGAAGGGGGCCGCGGGGCCCAGTACTTC. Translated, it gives CATSEGGRGAQYF.

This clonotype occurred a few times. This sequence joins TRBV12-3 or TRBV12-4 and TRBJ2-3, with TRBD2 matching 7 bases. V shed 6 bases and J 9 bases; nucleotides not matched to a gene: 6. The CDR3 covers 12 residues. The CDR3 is CASSRGLDTQYF. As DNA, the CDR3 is TGTGCCAGCAGCCGTGGACTAGACACGCAGTATTTT.

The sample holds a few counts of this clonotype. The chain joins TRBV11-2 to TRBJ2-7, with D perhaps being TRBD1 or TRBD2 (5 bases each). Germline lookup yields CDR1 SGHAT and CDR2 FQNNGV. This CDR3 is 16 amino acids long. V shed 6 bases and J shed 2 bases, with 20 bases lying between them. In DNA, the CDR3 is TGTGCCAGCAGACCCTGGTTGCAGGGAGCCACCTACGAGCAGTACTTC. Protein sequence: CASRPWLQGATYEQYF.

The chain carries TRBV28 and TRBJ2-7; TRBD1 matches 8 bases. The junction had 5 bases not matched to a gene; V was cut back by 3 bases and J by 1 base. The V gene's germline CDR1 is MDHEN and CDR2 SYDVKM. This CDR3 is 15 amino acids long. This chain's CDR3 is CASSFGTGLSYEQYF. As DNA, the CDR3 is TGTGCCAGCAGTTTCGGGACAGGCCTTTCCTACGAGCAGTACTTC. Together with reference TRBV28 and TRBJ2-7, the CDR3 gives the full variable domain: DVKVTQSSRYLVKRTGEKVFLECVQDMDHENMFWYRQDPGLGLRLIYFSYDVKMKEKGDIPEGYSVSREKKERFSLILESASTNQTSMYLCASSFGTGLSYEQYFGPGTRLTVT.